This T cell receptor (beta chain) was captured by sequencing in a study of spatial heterogeneity in lung cancer. Study background: Researchers sequenced follow-up PBMC samples if they had them, and these came a median of approximately 22 months after resection. Detected sequences consistently included more beta-chain ones than alpha-chain ones. Study conclusions and caveats: Ubiquitous expanded tumor TCRs appeared in blood more at resection than follow-up.

TCRdb recomputed calls from the 5' RACE reads with MiXCR, one row per CDR3 protein. The sample contains some 30,000 distinct CDR3 sequences, roughly 5% of which appear only once. This clonotype was recorded many times. What it binds is unknown. Described time point: blood at routine non-recurrence follow-up after resection. Germline V gives CDR1 KGHDR, CDR2 SFDVKD. CDR3 length: 12 residues. Deletions cut 4 bases from V and 7 bases from J, with 9 bases between. The chain is built from TRBV24-1 and TRBJ2-5; perhaps TRBD2 as D (5 bases). Sequences were derived from PBMCs, sampled at follow-up. The clonotype originates from a female donor with early-stage non-small cell lung cancer. The CDR3 protein is CATSDPRGTQYF. CDR3 sequence (DNA): TGTGCCACCAGTGACCCACGGGGGACCCAGTACTTC.